This record covers a single TCR beta chain. What it recognizes is unknown. The entry originates in a study of shared clonotypes between healthy human individuals. Across the study: A couple of female and a few male donors aged 18 to 49 were enrolled.

Overall study results and limits: A reduction in generation probabilities was seen for non-shared clonotypes relative to those shared by all four donors. Clonotype sharing across several donors was observed for 4% to 6.5% of naive CD4 clonotypes.

Clones were read by immunoSEQ multiplex PCR, and TCRdb kept only the in-frame ones, dropping some. The table shows 1.5 million to 1.9 million clones, with under 99% occurring only once. Germline V gene data show CDR1 as SGHNT and CDR2 as YYREEE (reference sequence). The CDR3 consists of 16 residues. J was trimmed by 2 bases and V by 3 bases; bases with no gene match: 4. Naive CD4+ cells were CD45RA-selected; the remaining cells were memory. Sequenced sample: naive CD4+ T cells sorted from blood. Subset described: CD45RA+ positively selected. This chain joins TRBV5-4 and TRBJ2-6; 8 nucleotides line up with TRBD1. The source of this sequence is a young man in good health. The CDR3 nucleotides read TGTGCCAGCAGCTCGGACAGGGAGGCTGGGGCCAACGTCCTGACTTTC. Protein sequence: CASSSDREAGANVLTF. The full variable domain, in which reference TRBV5-4 and TRBJ2-6 provide the parts outside the CDR3, is ETGVTQSPTHLIKTRGQQVTLRCSSQSGHNTVSWYQQALGQGPQFIFQYYREEENGRGNFPPRFSGLQFPNYSSELNVNALELDDSALYLCASSSDREAGANVLTFGAGSRLTVL.